Below are 3 T cell receptor beta chains sequenced from a single sample in a study of lymphopenia after photon versus proton radiotherapy. Sequencing was performed with immunoSEQ multiplex PCR; in TCRdb, only in-frame clones are kept and a portion is missing. The sample includes 50,000 or so clones, under 95% of them seen just once. The specimen was peripheral blood, collected from a patient treated with photon-based radiotherapy. Every receptor here comes from a woman in her forties with cholangiocarcinoma.

With regard to this clone: No conserved phenylalanine or tryptophan is present at the end of the CDR3, so a read error is the likely explanation. The limits of the CDR3 on the DNA are not certain, so only TCRdb's listed CDR3 is given. V is TRBV21-1 and J is TRBJ2-7. TRBV21-1 is shown as a pseudogene. From its first to its last residue, the CDR3 has 9 amino acids. The CDR3 sequence is CASSKAPPL.

The V call is TRBV11-2, the J call TRBJ2-1; D is tentatively TRBD1 or TRBD2 (5 bases each). V shed 5 bases and J shed 6 bases, with 17 bases lying between them. This CDR3 spans 15 amino acids. Germline CDR1 SGHAT, CDR2 FQNNGV. The CDR3 spells CASSIGGVATNEQFF. DNA for the CDR3: TGTGCCAGCAGCATTGGGGGAGTAGCTACCAATGAGCAGTTCTTC.

This chain links TRBV28 with TRBJ2-2; tentatively, D is TRBD2 (5 bases). CDR1 is MDHEN and CDR2 is SYDVKM in the germline V gene. V gave up 8 bases and J gave up 2 bases, with 12 bases separating them. This CDR3 contains 14 residues. Here the CDR3 reads CASWRGHNTGELFF. DNA of the CDR3: TGTGCCAGCTGGCGCGGGCACAACACCGGGGAGCTGTTTTTT.